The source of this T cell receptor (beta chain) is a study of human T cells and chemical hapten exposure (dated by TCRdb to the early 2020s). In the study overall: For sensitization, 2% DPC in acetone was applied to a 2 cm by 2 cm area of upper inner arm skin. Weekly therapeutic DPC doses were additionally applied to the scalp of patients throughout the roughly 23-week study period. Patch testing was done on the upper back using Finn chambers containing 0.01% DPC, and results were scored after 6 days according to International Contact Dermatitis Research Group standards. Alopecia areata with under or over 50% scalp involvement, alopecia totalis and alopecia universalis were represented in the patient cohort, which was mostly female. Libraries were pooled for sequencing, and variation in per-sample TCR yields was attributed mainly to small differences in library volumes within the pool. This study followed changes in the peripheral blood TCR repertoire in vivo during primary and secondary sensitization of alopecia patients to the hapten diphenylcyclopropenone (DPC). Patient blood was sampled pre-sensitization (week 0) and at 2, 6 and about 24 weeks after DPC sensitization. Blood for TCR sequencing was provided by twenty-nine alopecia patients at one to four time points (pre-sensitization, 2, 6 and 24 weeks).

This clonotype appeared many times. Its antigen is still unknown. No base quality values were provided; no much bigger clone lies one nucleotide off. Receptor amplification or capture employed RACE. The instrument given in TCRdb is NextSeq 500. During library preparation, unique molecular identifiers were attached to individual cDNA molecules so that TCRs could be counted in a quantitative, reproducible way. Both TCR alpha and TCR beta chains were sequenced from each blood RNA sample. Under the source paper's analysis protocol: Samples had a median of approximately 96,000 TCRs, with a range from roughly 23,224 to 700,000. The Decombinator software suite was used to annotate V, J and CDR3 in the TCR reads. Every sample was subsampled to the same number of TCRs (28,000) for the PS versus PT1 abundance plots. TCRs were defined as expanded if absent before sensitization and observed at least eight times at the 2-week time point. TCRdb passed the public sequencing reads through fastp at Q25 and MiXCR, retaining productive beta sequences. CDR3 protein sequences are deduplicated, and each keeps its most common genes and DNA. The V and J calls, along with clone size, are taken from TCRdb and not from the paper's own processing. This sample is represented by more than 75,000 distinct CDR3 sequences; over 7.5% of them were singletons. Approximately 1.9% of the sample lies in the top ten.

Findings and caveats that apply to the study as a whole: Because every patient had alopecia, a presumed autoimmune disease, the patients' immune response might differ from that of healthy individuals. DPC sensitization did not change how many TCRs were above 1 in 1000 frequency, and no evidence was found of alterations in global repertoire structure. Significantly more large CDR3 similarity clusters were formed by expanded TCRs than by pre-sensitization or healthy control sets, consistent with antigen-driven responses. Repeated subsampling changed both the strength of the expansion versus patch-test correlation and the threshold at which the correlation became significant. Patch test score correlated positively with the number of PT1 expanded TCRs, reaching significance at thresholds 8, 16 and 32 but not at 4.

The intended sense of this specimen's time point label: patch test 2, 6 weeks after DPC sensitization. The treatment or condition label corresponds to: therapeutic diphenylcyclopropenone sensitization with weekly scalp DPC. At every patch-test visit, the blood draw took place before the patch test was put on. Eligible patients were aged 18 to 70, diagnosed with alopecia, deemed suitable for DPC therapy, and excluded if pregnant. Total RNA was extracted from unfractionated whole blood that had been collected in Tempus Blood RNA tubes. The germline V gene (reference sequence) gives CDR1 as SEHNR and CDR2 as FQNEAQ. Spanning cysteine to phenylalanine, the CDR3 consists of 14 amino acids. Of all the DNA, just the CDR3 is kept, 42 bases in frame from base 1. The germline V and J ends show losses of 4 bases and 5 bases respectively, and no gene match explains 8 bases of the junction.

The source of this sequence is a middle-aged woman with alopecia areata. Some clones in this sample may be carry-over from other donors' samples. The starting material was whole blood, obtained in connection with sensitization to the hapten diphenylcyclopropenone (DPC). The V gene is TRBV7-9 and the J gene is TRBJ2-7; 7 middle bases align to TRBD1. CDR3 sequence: CASSSQGKSHEQYF. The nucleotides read TGTGCCAGCAGCTCACAGGGGAAATCCCACGAGCAGTACTTC.